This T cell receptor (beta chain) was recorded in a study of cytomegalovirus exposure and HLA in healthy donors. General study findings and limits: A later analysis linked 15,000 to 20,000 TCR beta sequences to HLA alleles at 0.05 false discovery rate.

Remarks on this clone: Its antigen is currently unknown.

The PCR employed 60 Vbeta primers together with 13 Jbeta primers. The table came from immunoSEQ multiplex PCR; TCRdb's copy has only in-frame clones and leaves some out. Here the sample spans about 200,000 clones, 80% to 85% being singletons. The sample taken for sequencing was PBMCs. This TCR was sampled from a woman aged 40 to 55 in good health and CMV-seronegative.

DNA of the CDR3: TGTGCCAGCAGCCCCAGCGGAGTTGAAGCTTTCTTT. It specifies CASSPSGVEAFF. The rearrangement joins TRBV7-2 to TRBJ1-1; no firm D call. The CDR3 sequence is 12 residues long. CDR1 SGHTA and CDR2 FQGNSA come from the germline V gene. V was clipped by 5 bases and J by 7 bases, with 11 bases between them. The full variable domain, its missing parts supplied by reference TRBV7-2 and TRBJ1-1, is GAGVSQSPSNKVTEKGKDVELRCDPISGHTALYWYRQSLGQGLEFLIYFQGNSAPDKSGLPSDRFSAERTGGSVSTLTIQRTQQEDSAVYLCASSPSGVEAFFGQGTRLTVV.